These 15 T cell receptor beta chains originate from one sample sequenced in a study of blood T cell repertoires in COVID-19. Profiled with immunoSEQ multiplex PCR; TCRdb holds only in-frame clones, not every one. The sample yields about 530,000 clones, 85% to 90% seen once. Material for sequencing was peripheral blood. Source of these receptors: a woman aged 50 to 60 with COVID-19, enrolled during active disease.

This clone was seen only a few times. The V call is TRBV4-1, the J call TRBJ2-7; 7 nucleotides match TRBD1. Per germline, CDR1 MGHRA and CDR2 YSYEKL. The CDR3 is 12 amino acids. Trimming cost V 4 bases and J 5 bases; bases outside gene matches: 2. CDR3 DNA: TGCGCCAGCAGCCCGACAGGGCACGAGCAGTACTTC. Amino acids: CASSPTGHEQYF.

The chain links TRBV5-1 to TRBJ2-1; 8 nucleotides agree with TRBD2. The germline V gene encodes CDR1 SGHRS and CDR2 YFSETQ. The length of the CDR3 is 16 residues. V shed 4 bases, J shed 6 bases, and the junction held 12 bases outside the gene matches. CDR3 protein: CASSAQGAGGINEQFF. The CDR3 coding sequence is TGCGCCAGCAGCGCTCAAGGGGCGGGGGGTATCAATGAGCAGTTCTTC.

This sequence joins TRBV28 and TRBJ1-4; TRBD1 is a possible D gene (5 bases). This CDR3 comprises 18 residues. The V and J ends lost 6 bases and 3 bases respectively, with 23 bases between them. In germline, CDR1 is MDHEN, CDR2 SYDVKM. The CDR3 loop reads CASSTSMGGRVANEKLFF. In DNA form, the CDR3 reads TGTGCCAGCAGCACCTCAATGGGGGGTCGCGTAGCTAATGAAAAACTGTTTTTT. The full variable domain, with the rest looked up from reference TRBV28 and TRBJ1-4, is DVKVTQSSRYLVKRTGEKVFLECVQDMDHENMFWYRQDPGLGLRLIYFSYDVKMKEKGDIPEGYSVSREKKERFSLILESASTNQTSMYLCASSTSMGGRVANEKLFFGSGTQLSVL.

J is TRBJ1-5 and V is TRBV6-5; possibly TRBD1 for D (5 bases). Trimming pared 6 bases from V and 7 bases from J, leaving 13 bases between. Germline V lookup: CDR1 MNHEY, CDR2 SVGAGI. The CDR3 has 13 residues. The CDR3 nucleotides are TGTGCCAGCAGCCGACAGTATAACCAGCCCCAGCATTTT. Translated: CASSRQYNQPQHF.

This chain joins TRBV19 and TRBJ1-6, with 9 bases lining up with TRBD1. The J segment lost 6 bases and the V segment lost 5 bases, leaving 5 bases of the junction unmatched. The CDR3 has 15 amino acids. Germline V gives CDR1 LNHDA, CDR2 SQIVND (reference sequence). The DNA for the CDR3 is TGTGCCAGTAGTGCAGGGACAGGGCGTAATTCACCCCTCCACTTT. Amino acids: CASSAGTGRNSPLHF.

The chain has TRBV5-1 and TRBJ2-4; 7 nucleotides agree with TRBD2. The CDR3 consists of 16 residues. Looked up from germline, CDR1 is SGHRS and CDR2 is YFSETQ. The V and J ends lost 3 bases and 0 bases, in that order; junction bases with no gene match: 6. The CDR3 loop is CASSSGGGLAKNIQYF. The CDR3 DNA is TGCGCCAGCAGCTCTGGCGGGGGACTAGCCAAAAACATTCAGTACTTC.

CDR3 protein: CASSDVMVRTHLGTEAFF. The CDR3 region has the DNA TGTGCCAGCAGTGATGTAATGGTTAGGACACACCTAGGCACTGAAGCTTTCTTT. V is TRBV6-1 and J is TRBJ1-1, with D perhaps matching TRBD1 (5 bases). There are 18 residues in the CDR3. Germline loops: CDR1 MNHNS, CDR2 SASEGT. V was cut by 3 bases and J by 4 bases, with 24 bases left in between.

This rearrangement joins TRBV5-1 to TRBJ2-3, with TRBD1 matching over 8 bases. Germline values: CDR1 SGHRS, CDR2 YFSETQ. The V gene end was trimmed by 4 bases and the J gene end by 2 bases; junction bases not matched to a gene: 6. CDR3 length equals 15 residues. The CDR3 sequence: CASSRAGGLTDTQYF. DNA of the CDR3: TGCGCCAGCAGCCGAGCAGGGGGCCTCACAGATACGCAGTATTTT.

This clone was seen only a few times. The chain employs TRBV5-4 and TRBJ1-1; TRBD1 aligns across 10 bases. The CDR3 length is 14 residues. Germline-derived CDR1 and CDR2 are SGHNT and YYREEE (reference sequence). Trimming took 4 bases from V and 0 from J; bases not matched to a gene: 0. The DNA of the CDR3 is TGTGCCAGCAGCGGACAGGGGGTGAACACTGAAGCTTTCTTT. Its protein is CASSGQGVNTEAFF. The full variable domain, with the rest looked up from reference TRBV5-4 and TRBJ1-1, is ETGVTQSPTHLIKTRGQQVTLRCSSQSGHNTVSWYQQALGQGPQFIFQYYREEENGRGNFPPRFSGLQFPNYSSELNVNALELDDSALYLCASSGQGVNTEAFFGQGTRLTVV.

V is TRBV9 and J is TRBJ1-5; D ambiguous. V lost 0 bases to trimming and J lost 4 bases, with 11 bases between them. There are 15 residues in the CDR3. CDR1 is SGDLS and CDR2 is YYNGEE in the germline V gene. CDR3 sequence (DNA): TGTGCCAGCAGCGTAGGGCAGGTAGAAAATCAGCCCCAGCATTTT. Translation: CASSVGQVENQPQHF.

The rearrangement uses TRBV6-6 and TRBJ1-5; 9 bases match TRBD1. This CDR3 contains 15 residues. The germline CDR1 and CDR2 sequences are MNHNY and SVGAGI (reference sequence). J gave up 5 bases and V 2 bases, and 4 bases lay outside the gene matches. CDR3 DNA sequence: TGTGCCAGCAGTTACCTTCGGACAGGGGATCAGCCCCAGCATTTT. Its translation is CASSYLRTGDQPQHF.

This sequence joins TRBV28 and TRBJ2-1; TRBD1 agrees at 8 bases. J gave up 6 bases and V 6 bases, and 10 bases lay outside the gene matches. Germline V gene data show CDR1 as MDHEN and CDR2 as SYDVKM. The CDR3 spans 15 residues. DNA for the CDR3: TGTGCCAGCAGCCCCACCGGGACAGGTAGCAATGAGCAGTTCTTC. Translation gives CASSPTGTGSNEQFF.

V gene TRBV19 combines with J gene TRBJ2-7; 9 bases line up with TRBD1. CDR3 length equals 15 residues. Germline values: CDR1 LNHDA, CDR2 SQIVND (reference sequence). The J segment lost 4 bases and the V segment lost 4 bases, leaving 8 bases of the junction unmatched. The CDR3 region is CASSTSQGARYEQYF. Here the CDR3 DNA reads TGTGCCAGTAGTACATCACAGGGGGCCCGGTACGAGCAGTACTTC.

The J gene is TRBJ1-2, the V gene TRBV5-1; perhaps TRBD1 as D (6 bases). The CDR3 has 12 residues. Looked up from germline, CDR1 is SGHRS and CDR2 is YFSETQ. The V end was cut by 4 bases, the J end by 7 bases, with 11 bases between. The CDR3 protein is CASSPDRFGYTF. In DNA, the CDR3 is TGCGCCAGCAGCCCTGACAGGTTTGGCTACACCTTC.

The V and J genes are TRBV6-5 and TRBJ2-1; the D gene is possibly TRBD2 (6 bases). The V end was cut by 8 bases, the J end by 8 bases, with 19 bases between. There are 14 residues in the CDR3. Germline V gene data show CDR1 as MNHEY and CDR2 as SVGAGI. CDR3 nucleotide sequence: TGTGCCAGCCAGGAAGCGGGTAAGCAAGATGAGCAGTTCTTC. Translation gives CASQEAGKQDEQFF.